This TCR beta chain was sequenced in a study of control samples from healthy donors and cancer patients. Sequenced by immunoSEQ multiplex PCR; TCRdb stores in-frame clones only, minus some. The sample contains 150,000 to 200,000 clones, 75% to 95% of which appear only once. Specimen: blood. The sequence derives from a woman in her thirties or forties in good health.

The CDR3 DNA sequence: TGTGCCAGCAGCGCCGGGACAGGGACGGCGGAGACCCAGTACTTC. Translated, it gives CASSAGTGTAETQYF. The V call is TRBV7-9, the J call TRBJ2-5; 9 bases match TRBD1. V lost 5 bases to trimming and J lost 5 bases; unmatched junction nucleotides: 9. Germline values: CDR1 SEHNR, CDR2 FQNEAQ (reference sequence). The CDR3 runs to 15 residues.